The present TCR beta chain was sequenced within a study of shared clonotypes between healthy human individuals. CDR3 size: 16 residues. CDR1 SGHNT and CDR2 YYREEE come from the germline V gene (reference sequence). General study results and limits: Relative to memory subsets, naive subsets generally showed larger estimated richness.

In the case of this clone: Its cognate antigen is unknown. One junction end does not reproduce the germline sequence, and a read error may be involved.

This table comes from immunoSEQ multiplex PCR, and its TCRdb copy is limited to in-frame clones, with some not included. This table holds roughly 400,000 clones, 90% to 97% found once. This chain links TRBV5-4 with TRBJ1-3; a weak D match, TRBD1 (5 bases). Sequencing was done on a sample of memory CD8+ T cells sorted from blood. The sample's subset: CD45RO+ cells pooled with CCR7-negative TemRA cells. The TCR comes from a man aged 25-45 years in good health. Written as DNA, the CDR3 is TGTGCCAGCAGCTTGGGTGGGACGTCCTCTCGAAACACCATATATTTT. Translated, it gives CASSLGGTSSRNTIYF.